The source of this T cell receptor beta chain is a study of control samples from healthy donors and cancer patients (dated by TCRdb to 2018 to 2020). A word on this clone: Its recognized antigen is unknown. Within one base of it there is no much larger clone, and no base qualities were kept.

Library creation used the immunoSEQ multiplex PCR assay. This immuneACCESS table, as held by TCRdb, lists in-frame sequences with V and J called but not all clones. Of the missing ones, under half trace to an unresolved V gene in checked studies; the others have no known cause. Within this sample are some 150,000 clones, with 93% of them counted one time only. About 4% of the sample belongs to the ten largest clones. Counted from cysteine to phenylalanine, this CDR3 has 14 amino acids. The sequence is cut down to CDR3 DNA, 42 bases in frame from base 1. The trim is 3 bases for V and 4 bases for J, with a gap of 10 bases between the germline ends. CDR1 SGHTA and CDR2 FQGNSA are derived from the germline V gene.

The chain links TRBV7-2 with TRBJ1-3; D gene: possibly TRBD1, on 6 matching bases. What was sequenced was blood. The sequence was obtained from an older woman in good health. The DNA reads as follows: TGTGCCAGCAGCTTTGGACAGCCAGGAAACACCATATATTTT. This sequence encodes CASSFGQPGNTIYF.